This entry is about one T cell receptor (beta chain). The data were obtained in a study of patients and donors after allogeneic stem cell transplantation. In TCRdb, the RT-PCR reads were re-called with MiXCR into one record per CDR3 protein. This table has some 21,000 distinct CDR3 sequences, around 28% appearing once. The sample comprised blood, either unsorted or a sorted T cell fraction (not recorded which). This TCR was sampled from a human donor who was either an allogeneic HSCT recipient or a stem cell or donor lymphocyte infusion donor (not recorded which). It is not recorded whose cells these are; they may come from a transplant donor.

In DNA form, the CDR3 reads TGTGCCAGCAGCTGGGGACAGGCCTCTAATCAGCCCCAGCATTTT. It specifies CASSWGQASNQPQHF. This chain links TRBV5-8 with TRBJ1-5, with TRBD1 matching 8 bases. Trimming cost V 3 bases and J 4 bases; bases outside gene matches: 6. This CDR3 contains 15 residues. Germline CDR1 is SGHTS and CDR2 is YDEGEE.